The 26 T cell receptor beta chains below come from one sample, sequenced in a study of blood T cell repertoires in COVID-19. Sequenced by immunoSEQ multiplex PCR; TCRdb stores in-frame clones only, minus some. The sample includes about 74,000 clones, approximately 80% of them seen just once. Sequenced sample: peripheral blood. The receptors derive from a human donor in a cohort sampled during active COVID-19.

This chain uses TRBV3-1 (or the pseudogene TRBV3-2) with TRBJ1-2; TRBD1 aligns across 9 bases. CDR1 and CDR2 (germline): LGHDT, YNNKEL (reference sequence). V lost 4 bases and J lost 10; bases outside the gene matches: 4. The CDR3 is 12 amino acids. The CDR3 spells CASSRTGAVYTF. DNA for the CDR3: TGTGCCAGCAGCCGGACAGGGGCTGTCTACACCTTC.

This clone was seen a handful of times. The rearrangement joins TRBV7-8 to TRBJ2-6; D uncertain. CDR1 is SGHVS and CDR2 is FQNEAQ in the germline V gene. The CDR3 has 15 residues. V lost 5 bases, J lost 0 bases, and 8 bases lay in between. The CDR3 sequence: CASSQHNSGANVLTF. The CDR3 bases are TGTGCCAGCAGCCAGCATAACTCTGGGGCCAACGTCCTGACTTTC.

The CDR3 spells CASSMAGTGQAGANVLTF. DNA of the CDR3: TGTGCCAGTAGTATGGCCGGGACAGGGCAGGCTGGGGCCAACGTCCTGACTTTC. The V call is TRBV19, the J call TRBJ2-6; 9 positions match TRBD1. The CDR3 has 18 residues. The germline V gene has CDR1 LNHDA and CDR2 SQIVND (reference sequence). The junction had 8 bases not matched to a gene; V was cut back by 3 bases and J by 2 bases.

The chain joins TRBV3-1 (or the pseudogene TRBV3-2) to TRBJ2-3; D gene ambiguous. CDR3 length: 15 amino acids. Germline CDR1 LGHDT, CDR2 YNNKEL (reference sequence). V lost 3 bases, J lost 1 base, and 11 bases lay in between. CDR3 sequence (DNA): TGTGCCAGCAGCCATCCCCTCCGGGGCACAGATACGCAGTATTTT. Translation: CASSHPLRGTDTQYF.

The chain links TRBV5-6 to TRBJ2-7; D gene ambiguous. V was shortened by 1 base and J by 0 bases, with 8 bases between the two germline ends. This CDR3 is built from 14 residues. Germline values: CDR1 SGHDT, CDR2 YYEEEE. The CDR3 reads CASSLRAYSYEQYF. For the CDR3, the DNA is TGTGCCAGCAGCTTGAGAGCATACTCCTACGAGCAGTACTTC. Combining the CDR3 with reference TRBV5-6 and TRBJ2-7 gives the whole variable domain DAGVTQSPTHLIKTRGQQVTLRCSPKSGHDTVSWYQQALGQGPQFIFQYYEEEERQRGNFPDRFSGHQFPNYSSELNVNALLLGDSALYLCASSLRAYSYEQYFGPGTRLTVT.

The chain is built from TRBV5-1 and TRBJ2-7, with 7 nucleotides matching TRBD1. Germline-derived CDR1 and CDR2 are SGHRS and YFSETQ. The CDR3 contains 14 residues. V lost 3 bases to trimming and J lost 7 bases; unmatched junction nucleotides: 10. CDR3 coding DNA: TGCGCCAGCAGCTCCCATGACAGGGTCAAAGAGCAGTACTTC. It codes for CASSSHDRVKEQYF.

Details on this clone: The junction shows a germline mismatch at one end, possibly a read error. The CDR3 loop reads CASSLSLNQETQYF. The CDR3 nucleotides are TGTGCCAGCAGCTTATCGTTGAACCAGGAGACCCAGTACTTC. The genes are TRBV11-1 and TRBJ2-5; no firm D call. From germline, CDR1 is SGHAT and CDR2 FQDESV (reference sequence). The CDR3 totals 14 residues.

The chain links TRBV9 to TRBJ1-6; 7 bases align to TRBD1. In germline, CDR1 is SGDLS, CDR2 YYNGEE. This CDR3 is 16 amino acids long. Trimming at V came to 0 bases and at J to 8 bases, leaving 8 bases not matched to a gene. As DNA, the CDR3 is TGTGCCAGCAGCGTAGACAGGGGTAGAGTATATTCACCCCTCCACTTT. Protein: CASSVDRGRVYSPLHF.

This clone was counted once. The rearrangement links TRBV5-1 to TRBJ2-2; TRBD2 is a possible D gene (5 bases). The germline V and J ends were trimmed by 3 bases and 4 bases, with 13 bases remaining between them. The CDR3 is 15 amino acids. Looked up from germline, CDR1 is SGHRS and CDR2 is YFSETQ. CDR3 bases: TGCGCCAGCAGCTCGGGGAGAGGAAGCACCGGGGAGCTGTTTTTT. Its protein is CASSSGRGSTGELFF.

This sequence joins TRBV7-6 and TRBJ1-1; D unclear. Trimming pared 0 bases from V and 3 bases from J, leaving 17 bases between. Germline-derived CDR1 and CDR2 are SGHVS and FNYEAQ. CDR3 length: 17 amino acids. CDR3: CASSLAPGLTKDTEAFF. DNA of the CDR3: TGTGCCAGCAGCTTAGCCCCTGGGCTGACTAAAGACACTGAAGCTTTCTTT.

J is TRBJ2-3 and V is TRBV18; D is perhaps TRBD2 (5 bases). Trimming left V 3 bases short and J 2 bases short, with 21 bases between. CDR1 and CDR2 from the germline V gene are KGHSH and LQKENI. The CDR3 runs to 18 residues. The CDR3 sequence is CASSPLRGSSAYTDTQYF. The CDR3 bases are TGTGCCAGCTCACCCCTACGAGGGTCGTCAGCCTACACAGATACGCAGTATTTT. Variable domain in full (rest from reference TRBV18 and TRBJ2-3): NAGVMQNPRHLVRRRGQEARLRCSPMKGHSHVYWYRQLPEEGLKFMVYLQKENIIDESGMPKERFSAEFPKEGPSILRIQQVVRGDSAAYFCASSPLRGSSAYTDTQYFGPGTRLTVL.

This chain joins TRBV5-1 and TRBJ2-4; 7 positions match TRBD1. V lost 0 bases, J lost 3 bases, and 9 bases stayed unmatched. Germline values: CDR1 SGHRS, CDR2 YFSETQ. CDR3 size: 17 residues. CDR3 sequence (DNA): TGCGCCAGCAGCTTGGAACAGGGGTTGGTAGGCAAAAACATTCAGTACTTC. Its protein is CASSLEQGLVGKNIQYF.

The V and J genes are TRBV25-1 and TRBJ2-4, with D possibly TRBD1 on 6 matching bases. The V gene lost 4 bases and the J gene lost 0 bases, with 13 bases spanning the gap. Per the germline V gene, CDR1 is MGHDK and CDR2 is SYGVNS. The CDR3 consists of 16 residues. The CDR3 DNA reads TGTGCCAGCAGTGGACGACCAGGGGCAGCCAAAAACATTCAGTACTTC. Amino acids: CASSGRPGAAKNIQYF.

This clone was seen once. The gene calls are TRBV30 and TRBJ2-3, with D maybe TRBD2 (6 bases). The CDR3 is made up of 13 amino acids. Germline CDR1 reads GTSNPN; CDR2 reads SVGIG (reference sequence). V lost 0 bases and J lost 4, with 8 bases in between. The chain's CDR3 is CAWSVGGADTQYF. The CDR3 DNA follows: TGTGCCTGGAGTGTAGGCGGGGCAGATACGCAGTATTTT.

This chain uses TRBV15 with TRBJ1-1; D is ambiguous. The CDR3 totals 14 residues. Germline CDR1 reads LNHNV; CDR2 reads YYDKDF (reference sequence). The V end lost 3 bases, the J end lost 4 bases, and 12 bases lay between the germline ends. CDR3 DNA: TGTGCCACCAGCAGGACTAAGGTCGGCACTGAAGCTTTCTTT. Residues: CATSRTKVGTEAFF.

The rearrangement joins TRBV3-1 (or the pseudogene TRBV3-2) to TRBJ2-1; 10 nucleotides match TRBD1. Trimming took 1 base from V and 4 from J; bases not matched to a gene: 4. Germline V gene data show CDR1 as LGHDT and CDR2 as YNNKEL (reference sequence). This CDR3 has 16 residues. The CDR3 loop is CASSQVGTGAYNEQFF. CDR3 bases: TGTGCCAGCAGCCAAGTAGGGACAGGGGCATACAATGAGCAGTTCTTC.

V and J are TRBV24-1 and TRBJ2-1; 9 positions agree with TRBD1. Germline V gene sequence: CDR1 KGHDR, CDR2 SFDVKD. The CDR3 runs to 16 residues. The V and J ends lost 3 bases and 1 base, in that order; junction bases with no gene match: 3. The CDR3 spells CATSDRTGASYNEQFF. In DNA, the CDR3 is TGTGCCACCAGTGATCGGACAGGGGCATCCTACAATGAGCAGTTCTTC.

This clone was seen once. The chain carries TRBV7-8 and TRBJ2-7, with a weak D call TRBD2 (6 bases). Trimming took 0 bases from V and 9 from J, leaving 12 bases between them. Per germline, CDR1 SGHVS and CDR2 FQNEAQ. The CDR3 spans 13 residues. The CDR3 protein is CASSLASEGMQYF. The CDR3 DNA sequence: TGTGCCAGCAGCTTAGCGTCGGAGGGGATGCAGTACTTC. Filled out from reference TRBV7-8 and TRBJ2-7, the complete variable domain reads GAGVSQSPRYKVAKRGQDVALRCDPISGHVSLFWYQQALGQGPEFLTYFQNEAQLDKSGLPSDRFFAERPEGSVSTLKIQRTQQEDSAVYLCASSLASEGMQYFGPGTRLTVT.

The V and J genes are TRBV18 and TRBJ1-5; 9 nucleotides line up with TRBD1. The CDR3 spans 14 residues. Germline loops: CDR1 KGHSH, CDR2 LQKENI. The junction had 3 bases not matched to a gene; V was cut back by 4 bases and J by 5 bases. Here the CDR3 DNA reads TGTGCCAGCTCACGACAGGGGGGGGATCAGCCCCAGCATTTT. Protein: CASSRQGGDQPQHF.

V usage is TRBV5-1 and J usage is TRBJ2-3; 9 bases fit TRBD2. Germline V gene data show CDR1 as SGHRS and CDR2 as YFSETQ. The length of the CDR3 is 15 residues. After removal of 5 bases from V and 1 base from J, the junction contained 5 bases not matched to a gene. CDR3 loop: CASRGSGGGTDTQYF. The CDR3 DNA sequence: TGCGCCAGCAGGGGTAGCGGGGGTGGCACAGATACGCAGTATTTT.

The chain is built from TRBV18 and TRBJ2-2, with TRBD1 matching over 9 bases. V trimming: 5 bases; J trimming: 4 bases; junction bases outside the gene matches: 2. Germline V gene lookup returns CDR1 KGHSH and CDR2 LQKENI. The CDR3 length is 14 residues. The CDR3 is CASSRDRATGELFF. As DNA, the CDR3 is TGTGCCAGCTCAAGGGACAGGGCCACCGGGGAGCTGTTTTTT.

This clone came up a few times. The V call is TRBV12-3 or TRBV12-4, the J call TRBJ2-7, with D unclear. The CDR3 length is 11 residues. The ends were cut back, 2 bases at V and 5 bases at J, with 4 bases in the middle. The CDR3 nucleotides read TGTGCCAGCAGTTTACTCCACGAGCAGTACTTC. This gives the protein CASSLLHEQYF.

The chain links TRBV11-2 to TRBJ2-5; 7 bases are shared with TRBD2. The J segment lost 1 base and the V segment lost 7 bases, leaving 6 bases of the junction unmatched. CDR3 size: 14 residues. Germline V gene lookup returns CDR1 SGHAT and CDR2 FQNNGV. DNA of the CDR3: TGTGCCAGCACCATGGGAGGGACCCAAGAGACCCAGTACTTC. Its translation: CASTMGGTQETQYF. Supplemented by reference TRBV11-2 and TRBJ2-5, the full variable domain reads EAGVAQSPRYKIIEKRQSVAFWCNPISGHATLYWYQQILGQGPKLLIQFQNNGVVDDSQLPKDRFSAERLKGVDSTLKIQPAKLEDSAVYLCASTMGGTQETQYFGPGTRLLVL.

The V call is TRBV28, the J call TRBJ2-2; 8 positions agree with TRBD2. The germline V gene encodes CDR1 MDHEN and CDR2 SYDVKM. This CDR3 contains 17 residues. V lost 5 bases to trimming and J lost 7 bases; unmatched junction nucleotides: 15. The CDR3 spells CASSPSSGGGNFGELFF. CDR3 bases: TGTGCCAGCAGTCCCTCCTCCGGGGGGGGGAATTTCGGGGAGCTGTTTTTT.

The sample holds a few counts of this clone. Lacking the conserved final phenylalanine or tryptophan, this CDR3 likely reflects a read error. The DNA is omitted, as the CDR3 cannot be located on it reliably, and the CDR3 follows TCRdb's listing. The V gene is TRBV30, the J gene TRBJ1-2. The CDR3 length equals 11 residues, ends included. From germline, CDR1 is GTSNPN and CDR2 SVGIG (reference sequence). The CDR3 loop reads CAWSRAADGGL.

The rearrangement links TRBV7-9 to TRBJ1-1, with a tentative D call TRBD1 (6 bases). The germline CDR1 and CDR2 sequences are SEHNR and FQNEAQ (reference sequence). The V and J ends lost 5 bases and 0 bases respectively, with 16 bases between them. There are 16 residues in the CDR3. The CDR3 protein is CASSPTGSPMNTEAFF. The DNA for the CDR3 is TGTGCCAGCAGCCCAACAGGGTCACCTATGAACACTGAAGCTTTCTTT.